This T cell receptor beta chain came from a study of blood T cell repertoires in COVID-19. V lost 4 bases and J 3 bases, leaving 7 bases between the germline ends. Germline-derived CDR1 and CDR2 are MNHEY and SVGAGI. The CDR3 is 13 amino acids. Under the authors' procedure: Scientists estimated how many nucleated cells there were by amplifying reference gene primers. The assay was immunoSEQ multiplex PCR, and TCRdb's table has in-frame clones only and misses some. That table is the source of V, J and clone size, and D and trimming were worked out from the DNA. The repertoire holds just over 70,000 clones, 60% to 75% seen once, with approximately 34% in the top ten.

The chain combines TRBV6-5 with TRBJ2-1, with D tentatively TRBD2 (5 bases). Sequencing was performed on peripheral blood. This receptor was identified in a woman between 65 and 79 years old with acute or convalescent COVID-19. For the CDR3, the DNA is TGTGCCAGCAGTTCTGACTACTACAATGAGCAGTTCTTC. It yields the protein CASSSDYYNEQFF.